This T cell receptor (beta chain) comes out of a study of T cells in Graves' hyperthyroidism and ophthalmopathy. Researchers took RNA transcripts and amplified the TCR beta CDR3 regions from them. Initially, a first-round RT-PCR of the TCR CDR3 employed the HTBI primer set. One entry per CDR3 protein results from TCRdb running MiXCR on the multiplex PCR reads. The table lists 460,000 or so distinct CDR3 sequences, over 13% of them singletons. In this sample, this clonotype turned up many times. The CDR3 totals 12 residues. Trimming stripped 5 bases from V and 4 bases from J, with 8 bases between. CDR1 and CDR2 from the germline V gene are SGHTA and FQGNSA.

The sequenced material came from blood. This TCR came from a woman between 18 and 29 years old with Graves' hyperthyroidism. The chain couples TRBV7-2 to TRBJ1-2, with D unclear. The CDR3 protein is CASSPGIYGYTF. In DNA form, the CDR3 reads TGTGCCAGCAGCCCAGGAATCTATGGCTACACCTTC. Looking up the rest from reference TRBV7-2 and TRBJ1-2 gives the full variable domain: GAGVSQSPSNKVTEKGKDVELRCDPISGHTALYWYRQSLGQGLEFLIYFQGNSAPDKSGLPSDRFSAERTGGSVSTLTIQRTQQEDSAVYLCASSPGIYGYTFGSGTRLTVV.